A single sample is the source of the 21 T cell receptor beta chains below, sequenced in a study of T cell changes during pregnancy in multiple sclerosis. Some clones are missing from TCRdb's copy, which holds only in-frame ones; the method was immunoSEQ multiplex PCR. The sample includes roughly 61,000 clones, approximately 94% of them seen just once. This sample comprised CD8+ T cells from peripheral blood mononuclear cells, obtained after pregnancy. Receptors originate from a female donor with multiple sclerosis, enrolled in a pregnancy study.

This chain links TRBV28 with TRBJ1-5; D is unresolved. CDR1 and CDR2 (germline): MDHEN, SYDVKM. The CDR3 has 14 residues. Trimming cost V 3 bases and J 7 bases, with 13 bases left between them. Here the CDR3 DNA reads TGTGCCAGCAGTTTGGTACTCCTTGTGCAGCCCCAGCATTTT. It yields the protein CASSLVLLVQPQHF.

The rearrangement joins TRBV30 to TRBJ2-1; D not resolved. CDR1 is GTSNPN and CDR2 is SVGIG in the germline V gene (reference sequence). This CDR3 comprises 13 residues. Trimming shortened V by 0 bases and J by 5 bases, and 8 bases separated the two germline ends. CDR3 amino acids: CAWSVVLHNEQFF. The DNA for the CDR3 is TGTGCCTGGAGTGTAGTACTCCACAATGAGCAGTTCTTC.

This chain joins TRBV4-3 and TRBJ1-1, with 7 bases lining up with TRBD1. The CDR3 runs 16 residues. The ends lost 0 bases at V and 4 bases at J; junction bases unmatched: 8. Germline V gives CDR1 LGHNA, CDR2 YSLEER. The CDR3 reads CASSQDLRGAGTEAFF. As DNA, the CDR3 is TGCGCCAGCAGCCAAGACCTCAGGGGGGCGGGCACTGAAGCTTTCTTT.

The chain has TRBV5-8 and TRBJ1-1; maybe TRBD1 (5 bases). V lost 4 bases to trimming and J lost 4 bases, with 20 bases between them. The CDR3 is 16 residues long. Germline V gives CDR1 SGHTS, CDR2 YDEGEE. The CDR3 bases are TGTGCCAGCAGCCATGCGGACACCTCTTCGCCCACTGAAGCTTTCTTT. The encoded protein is CASSHADTSSPTEAFF.

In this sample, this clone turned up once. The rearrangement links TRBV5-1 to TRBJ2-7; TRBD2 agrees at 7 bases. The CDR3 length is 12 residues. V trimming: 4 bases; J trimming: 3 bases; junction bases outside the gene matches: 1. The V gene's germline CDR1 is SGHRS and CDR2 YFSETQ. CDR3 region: CASSPSGYEQYF. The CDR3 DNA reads TGCGCCAGCAGCCCTAGCGGCTACGAGCAGTACTTC. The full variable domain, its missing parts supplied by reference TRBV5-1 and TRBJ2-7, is KAGVTQTPRYLIKTRGQQVTLSCSPISGHRSVSWYQQTPGQGLQFLFEYFSETQRNKGNFPGRFSGRQFSNSRSEMNVSTLELGDSALYLCASSPSGYEQYFGPGTRLTVT.

CDR3 sequence: CASSSRQGASTDTQYF. CDR3 DNA sequence: TGTGCCAGCAGTAGCCGCCAAGGGGCTAGCACAGATACGCAGTATTTT. This rearrangement joins TRBV6-6 to TRBJ2-3; a possible D gene is TRBD1 (5 bases). The germline CDR1 and CDR2 sequences are MNHNY and SVGAGI (reference sequence). The CDR3 totals 16 residues. V lost 5 bases to trimming and J lost 0 bases, with 15 bases between them.

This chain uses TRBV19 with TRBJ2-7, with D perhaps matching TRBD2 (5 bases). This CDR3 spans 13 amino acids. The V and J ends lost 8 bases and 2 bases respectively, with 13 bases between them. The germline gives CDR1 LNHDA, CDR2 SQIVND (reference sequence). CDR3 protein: CASSDTGTYEQYF. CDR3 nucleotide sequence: TGTGCCAGTTCGGATACGGGGACCTACGAGCAGTACTTC. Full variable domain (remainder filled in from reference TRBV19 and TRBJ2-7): DGGITQSPKYLFRKEGQNVTLSCEQNLNHDAMYWYRQDPGQGLRLIYYSQIVNDFQKGDIAEGYSVSREKKESFPLTVTSAQKNPTAFYLCASSDTGTYEQYFGPGTRLTVT.

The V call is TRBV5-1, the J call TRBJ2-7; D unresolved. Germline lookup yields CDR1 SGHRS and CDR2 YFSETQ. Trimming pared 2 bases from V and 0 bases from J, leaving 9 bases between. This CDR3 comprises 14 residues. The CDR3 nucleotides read TGCGCCAGCAGCTTTTCGGGTTACTCCTACGAGCAGTACTTC. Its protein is CASSFSGYSYEQYF.

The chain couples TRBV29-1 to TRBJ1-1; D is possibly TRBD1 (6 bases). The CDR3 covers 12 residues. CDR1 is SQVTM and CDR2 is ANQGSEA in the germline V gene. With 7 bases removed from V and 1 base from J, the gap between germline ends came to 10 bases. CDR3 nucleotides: TGCAGCGGGGGGCAGCAGAACACTGAAGCTTTCTTT. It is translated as CSGGQQNTEAFF.

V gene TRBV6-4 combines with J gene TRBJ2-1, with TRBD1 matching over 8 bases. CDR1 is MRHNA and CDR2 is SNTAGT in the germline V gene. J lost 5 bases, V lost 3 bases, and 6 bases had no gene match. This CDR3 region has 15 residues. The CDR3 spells CASSDFRQGNNEQFF. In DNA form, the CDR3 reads TGTGCCAGCAGTGATTTTCGACAGGGGAACAATGAGCAGTTCTTC.

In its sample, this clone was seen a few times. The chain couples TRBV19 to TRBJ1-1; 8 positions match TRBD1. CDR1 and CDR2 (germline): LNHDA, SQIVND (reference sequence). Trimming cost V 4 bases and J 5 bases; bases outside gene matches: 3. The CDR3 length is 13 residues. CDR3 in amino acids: CASSTGGWTEAFF. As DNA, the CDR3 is TGTGCCAGTAGTACAGGGGGCTGGACTGAAGCTTTCTTT.

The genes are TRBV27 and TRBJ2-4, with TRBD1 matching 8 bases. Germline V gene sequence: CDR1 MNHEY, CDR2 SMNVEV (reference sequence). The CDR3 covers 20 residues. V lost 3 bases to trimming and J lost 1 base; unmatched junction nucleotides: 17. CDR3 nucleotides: TGTGCCAGCAGTTTTCGTATTCTACAGGGGGTCGATCCGGCCAAAAACATTCAGTACTTC. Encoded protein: CASSFRILQGVDPAKNIQYF.

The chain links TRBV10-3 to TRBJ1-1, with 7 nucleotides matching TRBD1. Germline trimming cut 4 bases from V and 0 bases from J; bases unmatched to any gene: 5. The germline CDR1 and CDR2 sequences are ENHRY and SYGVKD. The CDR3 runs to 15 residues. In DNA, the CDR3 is TGTGCCATCAGTGGGTCACAGGGGATGAACACTGAAGCTTTCTTT. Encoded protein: CAISGSQGMNTEAFF.

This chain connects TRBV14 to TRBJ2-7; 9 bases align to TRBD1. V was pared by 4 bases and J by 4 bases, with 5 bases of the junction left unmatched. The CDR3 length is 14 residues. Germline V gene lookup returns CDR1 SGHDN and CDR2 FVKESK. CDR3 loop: CASSLEQGAYEQYF. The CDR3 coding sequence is TGTGCCAGCAGCCTTGAACAGGGGGCGTACGAGCAGTACTTC.

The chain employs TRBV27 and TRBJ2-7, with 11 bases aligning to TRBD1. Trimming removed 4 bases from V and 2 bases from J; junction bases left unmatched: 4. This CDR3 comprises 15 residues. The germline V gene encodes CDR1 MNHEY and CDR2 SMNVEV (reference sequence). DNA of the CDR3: TGTGCCAGCAGTTACGGGACAGGGGGACCCTACGAGCAGTACTTC. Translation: CASSYGTGGPYEQYF.

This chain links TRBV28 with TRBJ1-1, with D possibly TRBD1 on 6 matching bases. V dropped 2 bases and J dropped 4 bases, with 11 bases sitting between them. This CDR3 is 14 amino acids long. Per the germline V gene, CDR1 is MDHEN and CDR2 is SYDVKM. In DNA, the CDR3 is TGTGCCAGCAGTTTACCAGGGGTCGGCACTGAAGCTTTCTTT. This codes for CASSLPGVGTEAFF.

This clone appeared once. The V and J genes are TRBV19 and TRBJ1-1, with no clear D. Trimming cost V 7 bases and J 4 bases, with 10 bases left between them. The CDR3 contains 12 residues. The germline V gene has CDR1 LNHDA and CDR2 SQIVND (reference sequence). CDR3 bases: TGTGCCAGTACTCTCTCCTTCACTGAAGCTTTCTTT. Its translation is CASTLSFTEAFF.

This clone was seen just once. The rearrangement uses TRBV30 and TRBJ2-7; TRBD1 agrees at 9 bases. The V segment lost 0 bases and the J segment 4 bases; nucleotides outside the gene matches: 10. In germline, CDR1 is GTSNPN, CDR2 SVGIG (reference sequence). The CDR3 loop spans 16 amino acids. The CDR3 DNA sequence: TGTGCCTGGAGTGTGGGGACAGGGCGGCCTCGATACGAGCAGTACTTC. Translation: CAWSVGTGRPRYEQYF.

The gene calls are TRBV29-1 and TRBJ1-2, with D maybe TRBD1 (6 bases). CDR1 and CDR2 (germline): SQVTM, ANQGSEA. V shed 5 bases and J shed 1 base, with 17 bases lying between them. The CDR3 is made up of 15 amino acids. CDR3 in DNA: TGCAGCGTTCTGACGACAGGAGGATTTAACTATGGCTACACCTTC. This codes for CSVLTTGGFNYGYTF.

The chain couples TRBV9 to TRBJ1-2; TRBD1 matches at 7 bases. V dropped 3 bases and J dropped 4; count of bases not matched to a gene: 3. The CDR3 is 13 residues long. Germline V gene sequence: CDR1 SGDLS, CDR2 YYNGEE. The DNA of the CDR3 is TGTGCCAGCAGCGGATCAGGGGGCTATGGCTACACCTTC. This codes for CASSGSGGYGYTF. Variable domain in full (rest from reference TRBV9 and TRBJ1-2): DSGVTQTPKHLITATGQRVTLRCSPRSGDLSVYWYQQSLDQGLQFLIQYYNGEERAKGNILERFSAQQFPDLHSELNLSSLELGDSALYFCASSGSGGYGYTFGSGTRLTVV.

This CDR3 reads CASRWGTGNTGELFF. In DNA, the CDR3 is TGTGCCAGCAGGTGGGGGACAGGGAACACCGGGGAGCTGTTTTTT. V and J are TRBV27 and TRBJ2-2; 8 bases align to TRBD1. The germline V gene has CDR1 MNHEY and CDR2 SMNVEV (reference sequence). With 6 bases clipped from V and 1 base from J, the junction kept 4 bases outside the gene matches. This CDR3 is built from 15 residues.